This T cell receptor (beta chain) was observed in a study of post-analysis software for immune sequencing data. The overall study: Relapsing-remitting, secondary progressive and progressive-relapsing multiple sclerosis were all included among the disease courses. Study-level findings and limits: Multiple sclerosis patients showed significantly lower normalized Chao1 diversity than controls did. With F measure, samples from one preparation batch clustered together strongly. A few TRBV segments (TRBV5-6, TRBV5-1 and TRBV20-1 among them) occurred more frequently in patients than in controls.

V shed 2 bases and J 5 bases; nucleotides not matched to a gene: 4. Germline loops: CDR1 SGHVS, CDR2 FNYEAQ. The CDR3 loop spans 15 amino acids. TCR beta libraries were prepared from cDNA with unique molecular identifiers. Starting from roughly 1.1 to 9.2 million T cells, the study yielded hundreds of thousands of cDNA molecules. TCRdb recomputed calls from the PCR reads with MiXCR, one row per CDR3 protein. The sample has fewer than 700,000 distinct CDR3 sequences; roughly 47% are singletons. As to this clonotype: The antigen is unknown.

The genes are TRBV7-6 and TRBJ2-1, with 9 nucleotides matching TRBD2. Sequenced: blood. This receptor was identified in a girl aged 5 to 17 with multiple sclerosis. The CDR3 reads CASSLSGLANNEQFF. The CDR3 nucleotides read TGTGCCAGCAGCTTATCGGGACTAGCCAACAATGAGCAGTTCTTC.